This TCR beta chain was observed in a study of T cells in Graves' hyperthyroidism and ophthalmopathy. There were TCR beta CDR3 regions amplified from RNA transcripts. The TCR CDR3 first-round RT-PCR relied on the HTBI primer set. TCRdb re-called the multiplex PCR reads through MiXCR, storing one row per CDR3 protein. The sample yields under 350,000 distinct CDR3 sequences, less than 30% seen once. Trimming removed 4 bases from V and 7 bases from J; junction bases left unmatched: 8. This CDR3 spans 16 amino acids. Germline CDR1 is SGHNT and CDR2 is YYREEE (reference sequence). This clonotype was seen ten or more times.

Material for sequencing was blood. The sequence was collected from a middle-aged man with Graves' hyperthyroidism that later progressed to Graves' ophthalmopathy. The rearrangement links TRBV5-4 to TRBJ2-7; 16 positions match TRBD2. This CDR3 reads CASSKGLAGGAGEQYF. As DNA, the CDR3 is TGTGCCAGCAGCAAGGGACTAGCGGGAGGGGCCGGAGAGCAGTACTTC.